These 13 T cell receptor beta chains share one sample of origin, sequenced in a study of long-term antiretroviral therapy in people with HIV. Samples were assayed with immunoSEQ v3.0 at survey level. The repertoire was sequenced with immunoSEQ multiplex PCR; TCRdb's copy has only in-frame clones and lacks some. Among 20,000 to 30,000 clones listed, 86% were seen once. Sequences were derived from unsorted PBMCs, sampled 1.9 years after starting antiretroviral therapy. These receptors were obtained from a woman in her thirties with HIV.

This clone was seen a single time. The chain combines TRBV10-3 with TRBJ1-1, with 7 positions matching TRBD1. From germline, CDR1 is ENHRY and CDR2 SYGVKD. CDR3 size: 15 residues. V shed 7 bases and J 1 base; nucleotides not matched to a gene: 9. CDR3 sequence (DNA): TGTGCCATCAAGGCCGGACAGGAGGGGAACACTGAAGCTTTCTTT. Translated: CAIKAGQEGNTEAFF.

The chain is built from TRBV7-2 and TRBJ1-5; 7 bases align to TRBD1. The trim removed 5 bases at V and 2 bases at J, leaving 6 bases unmatched. The germline V gene has CDR1 SGHTA and CDR2 FQGNSA. The CDR3 has 15 residues. The CDR3 DNA is TGTGCCAGCAGCCGAAGGGGGCCGGGCAATCAGCCCCAGCATTTT. It is translated as CASSRRGPGNQPQHF.

The J gene is TRBJ2-7, the V gene TRBV6-5; 11 nucleotides align to TRBD2. The CDR3 has 15 amino acids. Trimming cost V 4 bases and J 2 bases; bases outside gene matches: 4. CDR1 and CDR2 (germline): MNHEY, SVGAGI. CDR3 coding DNA: TGTGCCAGCAGTTCTAGCGGGGGGCACCCCTACGAGCAGTACTTC. Encoded protein: CASSSSGGHPYEQYF.

This chain joins TRBV2 and TRBJ1-5, with D possibly TRBD1 on 6 matching bases. CDR3 size: 15 residues. The V gene lost 6 bases and the J gene lost 0 bases, with 12 bases spanning the gap. The germline V gene encodes CDR1 SNHLY and CDR2 FYNNEI. CDR3: CASSEQGYSNQPQHF. In DNA form, the CDR3 reads TGTGCCAGCAGCGAACAGGGTTATAGCAATCAGCCCCAGCATTTT. Supplemented by reference TRBV2 and TRBJ1-5, the full variable domain reads EPEVTQTPSHQVTQMGQEVILRCVPISNHLYFYWYRQILGQKVEFLVSFYNNEISEKSEIFDDQFSVERPDGSNFTLKIRSTKLEDSAMYFCASSEQGYSNQPQHFGDGTRLSIL.

This clone has just a few counts. The rearrangement uses TRBV6-5 and TRBJ1-5; D not certain. Germline V gene data show CDR1 as MNHEY and CDR2 as SVGAGI. The V end lost 6 bases, the J end lost 7 bases, and 13 bases lay between the germline ends. The length of the CDR3 is 13 residues. CDR3 sequence (DNA): TGTGCCAGCAGGCAAAGGGAATACCAGCCCCAGCATTTT. Encoded protein: CASRQREYQPQHF.

The chain employs TRBV14 and TRBJ2-6; D unclear. This CDR3 is 14 amino acids long. Per germline, CDR1 SGHDN and CDR2 FVKESK. The V gene lost 2 bases and the J gene lost 0 bases, with 2 bases spanning the gap. CDR3 residues: CASSQYSGANVLTF. As DNA, the CDR3 is TGTGCCAGCAGCCAATACTCTGGGGCCAACGTCCTGACTTTC.

The gene calls are TRBV5-8 and TRBJ1-1; D is ambiguous. Per the germline V gene, CDR1 is SGHTS and CDR2 is YDEGEE. CDR3 length: 14 amino acids. V was trimmed by 0 bases and J by 0 bases, leaving 6 bases between them. CDR3 nucleotides: TGTGCCAGCAGCTTGGCGTTATTGAACACTGAAGCTTTCTTT. Translation: CASSLALLNTEAFF.

The V and J genes are TRBV29-1 and TRBJ2-1, with a weak D call TRBD1 (7 bases). There are 14 residues in the CDR3. CDR1 is SQVTM and CDR2 is ANQGSEA in the germline V gene. V lost 2 bases and J 2 bases, leaving 10 bases between the germline ends. CDR3 sequence (DNA): TGCAGCGTTGAACAGGGGGGTGCCTACAATGAGCAGTTCTTC. Amino acid sequence: CSVEQGGAYNEQFF.

The V gene is TRBV4-2, the J gene TRBJ2-1; the match to TRBD2 covers 8 bases. Germline V gene sequence: CDR1 LGHNA, CDR2 YNFKEQ. The CDR3 consists of 20 residues. V lost 1 base, J lost 0 bases, and 14 bases stayed unmatched. This CDR3 reads CASSQAPGRGAYISYNEQFF. CDR3 coding DNA: TGTGCCAGCAGCCAAGCCCCGGGGCGGGGGGCCTACATCTCCTACAATGAGCAGTTCTTC.

This chain joins TRBV13 and TRBJ1-1; possible D gene TRBD1, 5 bases. With 5 bases removed from V and 6 bases from J, the gap between germline ends came to 22 bases. This CDR3 spans 16 amino acids. Germline V gene data show CDR1 as PRHDT and CDR2 as FYEKMQ (reference sequence). The CDR3 here is CASSPYLSGLLAEAFF. The CDR3 coding sequence is TGTGCCAGCAGCCCTTACCTATCAGGGCTTCTCGCTGAAGCTTTCTTT.

This chain links TRBV6-1 with TRBJ1-2; tentatively, D is TRBD1 (5 bases). Germline V gives CDR1 MNHNS, CDR2 SASEGT. V lost 1 base and J lost 2, with 14 bases in between. The CDR3 loop spans 16 amino acids. CDR3 DNA sequence: TGTGCCAGCAGTGAAGAAGGGAGGGGTTGGAACTATGGCTACACCTTC. Protein product: CASSEEGRGWNYGYTF.

This clone was seen a few times. The chain uses TRBV7-6 and TRBJ1-1, with D possibly being TRBD1 (5 bases). Germline CDR1 is SGHVS and CDR2 is FNYEAQ. The V end lost 7 bases, the J end lost 0 bases, and 15 bases lay between the germline ends. The CDR3 is 15 amino acids. In DNA, the CDR3 is TGTGCCAGCACCGAAGGCGGGACTGTGAACACTGAAGCTTTCTTT. It specifies CASTEGGTVNTEAFF.

This clone was seen a single time. V usage is TRBV10-3 and J usage is TRBJ1-3; D is undetermined. Trimming stripped 0 bases from V and 4 bases from J, with 4 bases between. The CDR3 is made up of 13 amino acids. From germline, CDR1 is ENHRY and CDR2 SYGVKD. CDR3 coding DNA: TGTGCCATCAGTGAGTCAACAGGAAACACCATATATTTT. It yields the protein CAISESTGNTIYF.